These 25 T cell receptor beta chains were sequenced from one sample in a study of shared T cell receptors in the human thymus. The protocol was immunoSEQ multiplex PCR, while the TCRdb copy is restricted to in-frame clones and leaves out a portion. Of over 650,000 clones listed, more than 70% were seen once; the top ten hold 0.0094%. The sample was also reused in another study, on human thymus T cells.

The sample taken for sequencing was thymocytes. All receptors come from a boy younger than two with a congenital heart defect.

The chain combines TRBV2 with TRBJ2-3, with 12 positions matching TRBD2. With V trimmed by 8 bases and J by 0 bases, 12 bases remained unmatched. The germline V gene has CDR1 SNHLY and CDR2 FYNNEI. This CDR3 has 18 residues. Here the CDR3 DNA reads TGTGCCAGCGGAAAGACCAGGACTAGCGGGACTAGCACAGATACGCAGTATTTT. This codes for CASGKTRTSGTSTDTQYF.

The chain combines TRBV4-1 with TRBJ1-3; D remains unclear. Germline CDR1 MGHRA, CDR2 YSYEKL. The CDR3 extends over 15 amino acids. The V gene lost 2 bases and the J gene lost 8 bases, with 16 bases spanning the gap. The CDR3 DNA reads TGCGCCAGCAGCCAACGGGATTACGCCGAGGACACCATATATTTT. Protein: CASSQRDYAEDTIYF.

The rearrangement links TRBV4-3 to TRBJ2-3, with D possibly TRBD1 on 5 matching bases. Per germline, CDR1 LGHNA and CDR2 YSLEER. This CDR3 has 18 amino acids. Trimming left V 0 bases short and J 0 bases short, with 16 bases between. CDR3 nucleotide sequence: TGCGCCAGCAGCCAAGATTGGAGTACAGGCGATAGCACAGATACGCAGTATTTT. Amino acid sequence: CASSQDWSTGDSTDTQYF.

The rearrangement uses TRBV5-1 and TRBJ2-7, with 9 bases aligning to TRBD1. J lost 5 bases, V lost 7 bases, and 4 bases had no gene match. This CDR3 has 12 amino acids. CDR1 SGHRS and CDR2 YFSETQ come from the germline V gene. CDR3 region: CASGTGSNEQYF. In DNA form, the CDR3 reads TGCGCCAGCGGGACAGGGTCCAACGAGCAGTACTTC.

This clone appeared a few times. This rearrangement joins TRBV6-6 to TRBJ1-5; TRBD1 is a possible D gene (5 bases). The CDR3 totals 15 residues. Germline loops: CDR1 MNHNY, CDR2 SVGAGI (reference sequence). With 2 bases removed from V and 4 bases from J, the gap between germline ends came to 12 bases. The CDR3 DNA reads TGTGCCAGCAGTTACCCGAGACAGTTTAATCAGCCCCAGCATTTT. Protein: CASSYPRQFNQPQHF.

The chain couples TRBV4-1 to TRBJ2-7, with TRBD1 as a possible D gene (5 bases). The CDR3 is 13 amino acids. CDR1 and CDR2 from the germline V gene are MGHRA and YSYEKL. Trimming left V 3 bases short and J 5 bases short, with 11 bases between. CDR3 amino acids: CASSQTERDEQYF. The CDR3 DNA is TGCGCCAGCAGCCAGACAGAGCGAGACGAGCAGTACTTC.

CDR3 loop: CASSPMGGQGASNTEAFF. The CDR3 DNA reads TGTGCCAGCTCCCCAATGGGGGGGCAGGGGGCTTCGAACACTGAAGCTTTCTTT. J is TRBJ1-1 and V is TRBV18; 8 bases agree with TRBD1. The CDR3 runs to 18 residues. Germline lookup yields CDR1 KGHSH and CDR2 LQKENI. The ends lost 6 bases at V and 1 base at J; junction bases unmatched: 16.

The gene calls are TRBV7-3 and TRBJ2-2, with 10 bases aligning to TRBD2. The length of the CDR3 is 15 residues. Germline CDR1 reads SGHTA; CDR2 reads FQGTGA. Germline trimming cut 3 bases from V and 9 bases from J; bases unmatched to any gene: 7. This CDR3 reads CASSFGAGGPWELFF. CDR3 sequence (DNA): TGTGCCAGCAGCTTTGGAGCGGGGGGGCCTTGGGAGCTGTTTTTT.

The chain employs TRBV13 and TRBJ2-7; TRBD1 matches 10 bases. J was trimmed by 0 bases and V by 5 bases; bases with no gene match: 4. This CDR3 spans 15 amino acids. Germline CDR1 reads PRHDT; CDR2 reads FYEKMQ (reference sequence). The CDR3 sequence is CASSRDRGGSYEQYF. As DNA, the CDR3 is TGTGCCAGCAGCAGGGACAGGGGTGGCTCCTACGAGCAGTACTTC.

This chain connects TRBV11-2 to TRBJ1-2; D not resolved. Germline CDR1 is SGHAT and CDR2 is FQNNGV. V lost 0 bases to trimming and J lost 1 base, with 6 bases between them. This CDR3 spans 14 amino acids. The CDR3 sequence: CASSLEENNYGYTF. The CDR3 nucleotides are TGTGCCAGCAGCTTAGAGGAGAATAACTATGGCTACACCTTC.

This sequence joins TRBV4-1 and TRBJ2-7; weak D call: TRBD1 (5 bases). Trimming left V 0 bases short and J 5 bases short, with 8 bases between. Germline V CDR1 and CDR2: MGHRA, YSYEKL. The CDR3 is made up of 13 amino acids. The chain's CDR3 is CASSQDMGHEQYF. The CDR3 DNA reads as TGCGCCAGCAGCCAAGATATGGGGCACGAGCAGTACTTC.

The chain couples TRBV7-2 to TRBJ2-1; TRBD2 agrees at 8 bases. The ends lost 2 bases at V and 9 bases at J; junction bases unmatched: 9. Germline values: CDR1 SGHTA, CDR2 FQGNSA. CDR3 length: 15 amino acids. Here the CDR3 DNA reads TGTGCCAGCAGCTTAAACGGGAGGGCCTTTCGTGAGCAGTTCTTC. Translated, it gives CASSLNGRAFREQFF.

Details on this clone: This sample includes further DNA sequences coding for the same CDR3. The CDR3, as DNA: TGTGCCAGCAGCTCAGGGACTAGCGGAAACAATGAGCAGTTCTTC. Its translation is CASSSGTSGNNEQFF. This chain connects TRBV7-9 to TRBJ2-1; 11 nucleotides align to TRBD2. The CDR3 loop spans 15 amino acids. V trimming: 4 bases; J trimming: 5 bases; junction bases outside the gene matches: 4. The germline V gene encodes CDR1 SEHNR and CDR2 FQNEAQ (reference sequence).

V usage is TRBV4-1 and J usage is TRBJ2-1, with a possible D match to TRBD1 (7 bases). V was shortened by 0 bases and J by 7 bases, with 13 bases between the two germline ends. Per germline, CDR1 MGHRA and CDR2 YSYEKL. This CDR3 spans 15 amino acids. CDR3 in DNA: TGCGCCAGCAGCCAAGATCAGGGGGGACGGAATGAGCAGTTCTTC. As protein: CASSQDQGGRNEQFF.

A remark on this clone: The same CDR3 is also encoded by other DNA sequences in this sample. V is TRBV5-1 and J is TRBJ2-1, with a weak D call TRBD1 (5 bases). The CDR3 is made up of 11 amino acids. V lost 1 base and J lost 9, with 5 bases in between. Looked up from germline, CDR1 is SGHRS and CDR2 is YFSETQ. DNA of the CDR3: TGCGCCAGCAGCTTGAGGGGTGAGCAGTTCTTC. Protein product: CASSLRGEQFF. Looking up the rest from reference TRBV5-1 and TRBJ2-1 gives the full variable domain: KAGVTQTPRYLIKTRGQQVTLSCSPISGHRSVSWYQQTPGQGLQFLFEYFSETQRNKGNFPGRFSGRQFSNSRSEMNVSTLELGDSALYLCASSLRGEQFFGPGTRLTVL.

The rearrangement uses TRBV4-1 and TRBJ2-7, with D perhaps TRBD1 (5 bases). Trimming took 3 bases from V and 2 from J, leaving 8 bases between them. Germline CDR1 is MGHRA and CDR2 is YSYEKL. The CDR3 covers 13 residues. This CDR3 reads CASSHARAYEQYF. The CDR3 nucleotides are TGCGCCAGCAGCCATGCCAGGGCCTACGAGCAGTACTTC.

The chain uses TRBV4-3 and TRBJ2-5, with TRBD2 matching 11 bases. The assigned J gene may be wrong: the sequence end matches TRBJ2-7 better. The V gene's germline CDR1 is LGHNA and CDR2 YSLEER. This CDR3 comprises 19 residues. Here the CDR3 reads CASSQAWVASGRLHYEQYF. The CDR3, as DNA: TGCGCCAGCAGCCAAGCGTGGGTTGCTAGCGGGAGGCTCCACTACGAGCAGTACTTC.

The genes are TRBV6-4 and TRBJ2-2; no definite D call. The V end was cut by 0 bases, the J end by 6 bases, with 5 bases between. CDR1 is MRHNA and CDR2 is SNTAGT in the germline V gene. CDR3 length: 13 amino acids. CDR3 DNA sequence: TGTGCCAGCAGTGACTCGGGCGCCGGGGAGCTGTTTTTT. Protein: CASSDSGAGELFF.

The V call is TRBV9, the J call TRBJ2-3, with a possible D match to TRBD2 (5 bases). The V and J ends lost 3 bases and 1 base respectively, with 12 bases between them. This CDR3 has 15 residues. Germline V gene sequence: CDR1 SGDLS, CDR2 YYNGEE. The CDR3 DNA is TGTGCCAGCAGCGGCGCTAGCTACGGCACAGATACGCAGTATTTT. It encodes CASSGASYGTDTQYF.

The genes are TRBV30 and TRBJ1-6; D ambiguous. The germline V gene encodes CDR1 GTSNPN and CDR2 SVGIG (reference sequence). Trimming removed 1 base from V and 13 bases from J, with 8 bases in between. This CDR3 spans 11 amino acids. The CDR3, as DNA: TGTGCCTGGAGTGATCATACTCCCCTCCACTTT. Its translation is CAWSDHTPLHF. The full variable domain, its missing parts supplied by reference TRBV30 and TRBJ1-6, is SQTIHQWPATLVQPVGSPLSLECTVEGTSNPNLYWYRQAAGRGLQLLFYSVGIGQISSEVPQNLSASRPQDRQFILSSKKLLLSDSGFYLCAWSDHTPLHFGNGTRLTVT.

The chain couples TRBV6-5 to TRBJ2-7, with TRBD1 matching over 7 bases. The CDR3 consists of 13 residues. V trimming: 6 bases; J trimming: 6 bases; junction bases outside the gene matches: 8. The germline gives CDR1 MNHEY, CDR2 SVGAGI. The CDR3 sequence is CASRPGQPSEQYF. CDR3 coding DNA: TGTGCCAGCAGACCGGGACAGCCCTCCGAGCAGTACTTC.

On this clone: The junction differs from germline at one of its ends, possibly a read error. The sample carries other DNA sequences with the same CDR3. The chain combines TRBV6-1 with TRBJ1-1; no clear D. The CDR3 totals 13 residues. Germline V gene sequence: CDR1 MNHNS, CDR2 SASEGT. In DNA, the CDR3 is TGCGCCAGCAGTGAAGAACGGGACACTGAAGCTTTCTTT. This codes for CASSEERDTEAFF.

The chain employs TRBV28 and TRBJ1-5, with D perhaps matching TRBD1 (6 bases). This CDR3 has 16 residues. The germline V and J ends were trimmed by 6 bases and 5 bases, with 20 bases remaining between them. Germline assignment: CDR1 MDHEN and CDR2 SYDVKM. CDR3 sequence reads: CASSPCRTDHHQPQHF. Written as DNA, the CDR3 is TGTGCCAGCAGCCCCTGTCGGACAGATCATCATCAGCCCCAGCATTTT.

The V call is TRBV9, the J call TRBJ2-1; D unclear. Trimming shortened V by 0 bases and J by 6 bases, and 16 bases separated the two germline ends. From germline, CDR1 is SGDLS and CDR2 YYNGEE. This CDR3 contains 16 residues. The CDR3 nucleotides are TGTGCCAGCAGCGTAGGTTCCTACATACGAGGCAATGAGCAGTTCTTC. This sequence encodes CASSVGSYIRGNEQFF.

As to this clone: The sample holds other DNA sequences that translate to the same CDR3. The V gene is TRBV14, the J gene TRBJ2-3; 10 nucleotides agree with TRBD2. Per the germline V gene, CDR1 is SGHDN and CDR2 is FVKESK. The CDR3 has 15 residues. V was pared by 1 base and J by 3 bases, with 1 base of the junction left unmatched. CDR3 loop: CASSQASGSTDTQYF. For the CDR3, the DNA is TGTGCCAGCAGCCAAGCTAGCGGGAGTACAGATACGCAGTATTTT.